The present T cell receptor beta chain was sequenced within a study of cytomegalovirus exposure and HLA in healthy donors. The study's findings and limits: The majority of TCR sequences were rare, yet some public TCRs appeared in many donors. In a later analysis, several top co-occurrence clusters appeared linked to parvovirus B19, influenza, CMV and Epstein-Barr virus.

CDR3 length: 15 amino acids. Germline V CDR1 and CDR2: SGHRS, YFSETQ. Unmatched junction bases numbered 9, after V lost 4 bases and J lost 5 bases. A multiplex PCR was run with 60 Vbeta primers and 13 Jbeta primers. Assay: immunoSEQ multiplex PCR; the TCRdb copy retains only in-frame clones and omits some. Of approximately 150,000 clones listed, roughly 79% are singletons. Comment on this clone: Its target is not known.

The V and J genes are TRBV5-1 and TRBJ2-5; 9 positions agree with TRBD1. The TCR comes from a man aged 40-55 years in good health and CMV-seronegative. Input material: PBMCs. The CDR3 nucleotides are TGCGCCAGCAGCAGAGGGACAGGGCTCGGGGAGACCCAGTACTTC. Translating it yields CASSRGTGLGETQYF.